The 21 T cell receptor beta chains listed next were all sequenced from one sample in a study of T cell repertoires in cytomegalovirus infection. TCRdb itself ran the reads through MiXCR, one entry per CDR3 protein. The sample lists approximately 500,000 distinct CDR3 sequences; 26% were seen once. Sample: PBMCs. The receptors shown here come from a human donor in good health (CMV status not recorded). Some clones in this sample may be carry-over from other donors' samples.

Regarding this clonotype: A much more abundant neighbour one base away suggests this may be a read error. Because it lacks the conserved phenylalanine or tryptophan at the end, this CDR3 is likely a read error. The chain is built from TRBV7-9 and TRBJ2-5, with 7 bases that match TRBD1. J lost 5 bases, V lost 0 bases, and 0 bases had no gene match. The CDR3 loop spans 13 amino acids. The germline CDR1 and CDR2 sequences are SEHNR and FQNEAQ (reference sequence). CDR3 coding DNA: TGTGCCAGCAGCTTAGCGGACAGGGAGACCCAGTACTAC. Its protein product is CASSLADRETQYY.

Comment on this clonotype: The limits of the CDR3 on the DNA are not certain, so only TCRdb's listed CDR3 is given. The chain combines TRBV27 with TRBJ1-2; the DNA was not compared with TRBD1, the D call given in the table. Germline CDR1 and CDR2: MNHEY and SMNVEV (reference sequence). The CDR3 numbers 17 amino acids, ends counted. CDR3 region: CASLRAGTGGSSYGYTF.

This clonotype was observed a handful of times. The rearrangement uses TRBV28 and TRBJ2-1, with TRBD2 matching 10 bases. The CDR3 spans 15 residues. Per the germline V gene, CDR1 is MDHEN and CDR2 is SYDVKM. After removal of 4 bases from V and 4 bases from J, the junction contained 4 bases not matched to a gene. The CDR3 coding sequence is TGTGCCAGCAGTTCGCTAGCGGGAGCGTACAATGAGCAGTTCTTC. It codes for CASSSLAGAYNEQFF.

The chain employs TRBV6-1 and TRBJ2-1, with 10 bases lining up with TRBD2. The CDR3 has 16 residues. V was pared by 6 bases and J by 4 bases, with 9 bases of the junction left unmatched. The germline gives CDR1 MNHNS, CDR2 SASEGT. CDR3 protein: CASRDSTSGHYNEQFF. CDR3 in DNA: TGTGCCAGCAGAGATTCGACTAGCGGGCATTACAATGAGCAGTTCTTC.

The rearrangement joins TRBV4-3 to TRBJ1-1; 7 bases agree with TRBD1. Looked up from germline, CDR1 is LGHNA and CDR2 is YSLEER. The CDR3 contains 16 residues. After removal of 6 bases from V and 3 bases from J, the junction contained 13 bases not matched to a gene. The CDR3 protein is CASSQLGGNAYTEAFF. The CDR3 region has the DNA TGCGCCAGCAGTCAACTAGGGGGCAATGCGTACACTGAAGCTTTCTTT.

This clonotype was recorded at least ten times. The chain has TRBV6-1 and TRBJ2-3; D gene ambiguous. Trimming cost V 2 bases and J 2 bases, with 11 bases left between them. Per germline, CDR1 MNHNS and CDR2 SASEGT. CDR3 length equals 15 residues. CDR3 sequence: CASSEQGRYTDTQYF. Written as DNA, the CDR3 is TGTGCCAGCAGTGAACAAGGCAGGTACACAGATACGCAGTATTTT.

The rearrangement links TRBV6-2 or TRBV6-3 to TRBJ2-7, with 7 bases aligning to TRBD1. The CDR3 sequence is 11 residues long. V was clipped by 8 bases and J by 6 bases; unmatched bases: 4. Germline lookup yields CDR1 MNHEY and CDR2 SVGEGT. Written as DNA, the CDR3 is TGTGCCAGCCGTGGACAGGTCGAGCAGTACTTC. It translates to CASRGQVEQYF.

The CDR3 DNA sequence: TGTGCCAGCAGAGTGAATCCCGGCACTGAAGCTTTCTTT. Its translation is CASRVNPGTEAFF. The chain has TRBV11-2 and TRBJ1-1, with unresolved D. This CDR3 contains 13 residues. Germline lookup yields CDR1 SGHAT and CDR2 FQNNGV. Trimming cost V 6 bases and J 4 bases, with 12 bases left between them.

This clonotype was found many times. The chain couples TRBV7-2 to TRBJ1-6; the D is unclear. Germline V gene lookup returns CDR1 SGHTA and CDR2 FQGNSA. This CDR3 has 17 residues. V shed 5 bases and J shed 3 bases, with 17 bases lying between them. In DNA, the CDR3 is TGTGCCAGCAGCCCCGGGGTCCCAATAGGCTATAATTCACCCCTCCACTTT. The encoded protein is CASSPGVPIGYNSPLHF.

The chain links TRBV27 to TRBJ1-2; the match to TRBD1 covers 7 bases. The CDR3 has 15 amino acids. From germline, CDR1 is MNHEY and CDR2 SMNVEV (reference sequence). J gave up 0 bases and V 6 bases, and 7 bases lay outside the gene matches. The CDR3 protein is CASRETGPPNYGYTF. CDR3 nucleotides: TGTGCCAGCAGAGAGACAGGGCCCCCTAACTATGGCTACACCTTC.

This clonotype was seen only a few times. V is TRBV29-1 and J is TRBJ2-2; D gene uncertain. Trimming removed 4 bases at V and 3 bases at J, with 15 bases between. CDR1 is SQVTM and CDR2 is ANQGSEA in the germline V gene. The CDR3 sequence is 15 residues long. The CDR3 nucleotides are TGCAGCGTTGCTTTCCCCGGGCCTCACACCGGGGAGCTGTTTTTT. This translates into CSVAFPGPHTGELFF.

This clonotype turned up a few times. The CDR3 loop reads CATRLAGGPETQYF. The CDR3 region has the DNA TGTGCCACTAGACTAGCGGGAGGGCCCGAGACCCAGTACTTC. The gene calls are TRBV28 and TRBJ2-5; 14 bases agree with TRBD2. The CDR3 is 14 residues long. Per the germline V gene, CDR1 is MDHEN and CDR2 is SYDVKM. The J segment lost 5 bases and the V segment lost 10 bases, leaving 6 bases of the junction unmatched. The whole variable domain, filled in from reference TRBV28 and TRBJ2-5, reads DVKVTQSSRYLVKRTGEKVFLECVQDMDHENMFWYRQDPGLGLRLIYFSYDVKMKEKGDIPEGYSVSREKKERFSLILESASTNQTSMYLCATRLAGGPETQYFGPGTRLLVL.

The V gene is TRBV4-3, the J gene TRBJ1-5; D gene ambiguous. This CDR3 contains 15 residues. CDR1 LGHNA and CDR2 YSLEER come from the germline V gene. Trimming pared 4 bases from V and 11 bases from J, leaving 21 bases between. CDR3 in DNA: TGCGCCAGCAGCCCAGACGCAGCCATCGAAACAGCCCAGCATTTT. Translating gives CASSPDAAIETAQHF.

The V call is TRBV5-6, the J call TRBJ2-7; TRBD2 agrees at 12 bases. The CDR3 is 17 amino acids. V gave up 1 base and J gave up 1 base; unmatched junction bases: 6. Germline CDR1 is SGHDT and CDR2 is YYEEEE. CDR3 nucleotides: TGTGCCAGCAGCTTGAGACTAGCGGGAGACCCGTCCTACGAGCAGTACTTC. Encoded protein: CASSLRLAGDPSYEQYF.

This clonotype was picked up a small number of times. V and J are TRBV7-9 and TRBJ2-1; 9 bases line up with TRBD2. Trimming removed 5 bases from V and 6 bases from J; junction bases left unmatched: 14. Germline V lookup: CDR1 SEHNR, CDR2 FQNEAQ (reference sequence). The CDR3 has 17 residues. The CDR3 region is CASSGNLGTSPLNEQFF. The CDR3, as DNA: TGTGCCAGCAGCGGTAACCTCGGGACTAGCCCACTCAATGAGCAGTTCTTC.

The J gene is TRBJ2-2, the V gene TRBV7-8; 8 bases agree with TRBD2. Germline V gene data show CDR1 as SGHVS and CDR2 as FQNEAQ. Losses at the gene ends were 2 bases for V and 3 bases for J; bases not matched to a gene: 11. The CDR3 runs 18 residues. CDR3 residues: CASSLSWASGRDTGELFF. Written as DNA, the CDR3 is TGTGCCAGCAGCTTAAGTTGGGCTAGCGGGCGCGACACCGGGGAGCTGTTTTTT. Full variable domain (remainder filled in from reference TRBV7-8 and TRBJ2-2): GAGVSQSPRYKVAKRGQDVALRCDPISGHVSLFWYQQALGQGPEFLTYFQNEAQLDKSGLPSDRFFAERPEGSVSTLKIQRTQQEDSAVYLCASSLSWASGRDTGELFFGEGSRLTVL.

This clonotype was seen repeatedly, ten times or more. J is TRBJ2-2 and V is TRBV12-3 or TRBV12-4; tentatively, D is TRBD1 (6 bases). The CDR3 is 14 amino acids. Between the trimmed V and J ends, which lost 7 bases and 5 bases, there was a span of 14 bases. CDR3 DNA sequence: TGTGCCAGCACTCCGGGACACCGGACCGGGGAGCTGTTTTTT. This codes for CASTPGHRTGELFF.

In this sample, this clonotype turned up a few times. The J gene is TRBJ2-2, the V gene TRBV12-3 or TRBV12-4; D tentatively reads TRBD1 or TRBD2 (6 bases each). V was cut by 5 bases and J by 7 bases, with 11 bases left in between. This CDR3 spans 13 amino acids. CDR3 sequence: CASSIRGHGELFF. The CDR3 coding sequence is TGTGCCAGCAGTATCCGGGGGCACGGGGAGCTGTTTTTT.

This clonotype was detected ten times or more. CDR3 coding DNA: TGTGCCAGCAGTACCACGCCAGGGGGGGCGAACACTGAAGCTTTCTTT. The encoded protein is CASSTTPGGANTEAFF. The rearrangement joins TRBV6-2 or TRBV6-3 to TRBJ1-1; 7 bases map to TRBD1. J was trimmed by 1 base and V by 5 bases; bases with no gene match: 10. Germline CDR1 reads MNHEY; CDR2 reads SVGEGT. The CDR3 spans 16 residues.

V and J are TRBV7-2 and TRBJ2-7; 7 bases map to TRBD1. There are 14 residues in the CDR3. V trimming: 1 base; J trimming: 3 bases; junction bases outside the gene matches: 3. CDR1 is SGHTA and CDR2 is FQGNSA in the germline V gene. The CDR3 loop is CASSLVGQIYEQYF. The CDR3 region has the DNA TGTGCCAGCAGCTTAGTGGGACAGATCTACGAGCAGTACTTC.

This chain links TRBV7-4 with TRBJ2-1; a possible D gene is TRBD2 (5 bases). V was clipped by 1 base and J by 8 bases, with 15 bases between them. Germline V lookup: CDR1 SGHVT, CDR2 SQSDAQ. CDR3 length: 15 residues. CDR3 in amino acids: CASSLDPYPEDEQFF. CDR3 coding DNA: TGTGCCAGCAGCTTAGACCCGTATCCGGAGGATGAGCAGTTCTTC.